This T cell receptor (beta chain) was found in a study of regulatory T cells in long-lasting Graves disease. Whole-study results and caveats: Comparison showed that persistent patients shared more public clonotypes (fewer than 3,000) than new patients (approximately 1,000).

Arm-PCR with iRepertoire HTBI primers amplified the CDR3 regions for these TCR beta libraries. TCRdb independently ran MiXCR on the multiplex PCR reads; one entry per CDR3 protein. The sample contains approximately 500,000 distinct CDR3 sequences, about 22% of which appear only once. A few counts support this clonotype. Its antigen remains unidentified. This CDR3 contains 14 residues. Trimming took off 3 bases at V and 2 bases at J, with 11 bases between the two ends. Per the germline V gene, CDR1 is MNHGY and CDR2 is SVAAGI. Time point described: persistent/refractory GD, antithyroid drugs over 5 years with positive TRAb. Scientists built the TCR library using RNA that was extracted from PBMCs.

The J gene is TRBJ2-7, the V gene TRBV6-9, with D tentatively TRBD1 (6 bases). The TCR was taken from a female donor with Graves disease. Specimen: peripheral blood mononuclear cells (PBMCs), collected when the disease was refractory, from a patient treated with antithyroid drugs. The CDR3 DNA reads TGTGCCAGCAGTTACATACAGGGTCCCTACGAGCAGTACTTC. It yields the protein CASSYIQGPYEQYF.